A selection of T cell receptor beta chains follows, all from one sample in a study of T-cell memory formation after mild COVID-19. Via MiXCR, TCRdb re-called the 5' RACE reads, giving one row per CDR3 protein. The sample includes a few hundred thousand distinct CDR3 sequences, 16% of them seen just once. The sequenced sample consisted of PBMCs or a T cell subset sorted from them (not recorded which). The receptors originated from a man between 18 and 35 years old who had mild COVID-19 (a few samples of this study predate the infection). Cell type and time point are not known. Both conserved end residues are part of each CDR3. Fields, in order: clone size, V gene, J gene, D gene, CDR3 DNA, CDR3 protein. D genes are given only for firm matches. Not every row has a clone size; where given, it reads once, few, many or a size class.

-	TRBV10-2	TRBJ1-2	-	TGCGCCAGCAGTGAGCGGGGGGGAGGGGCCTCTAACTATGGCTACACCTTC	CASSERGGGASNYGYTF
-	TRBV7-2	TRBJ1-6	-	TGTGCCAGCAGCCAGGGACTCCGGGGTCCCTATAATTCACCCCTCCACTTT	CASSQGLRGPYNSPLHF
few	TRBV29-1	TRBJ2-5	-	TGCAGCTTCCGACTAGGGGGAGAGACCCAGTACTTC	CSFRLGGETQYF
few	TRBV4-2	TRBJ2-2	-	TGTGCCAGCAGCCAGCAGGAGAACACCGGGGAGCTGTTTTTT	CASSQQENTGELFF
-	TRBV6-2/TRBV6-3	TRBJ2-2	-	TGTGCCAGCAGCAGAGGGGGGGCTATGAGCACCGGGGAGCTGTTTTTT	CASSRGGAMSTGELFF
-	TRBV28	TRBJ2-3	-	TGTGCCAGCAGTTCACTTCAAGATACGCAGTATTTT	CASSSLQDTQYF
few	TRBV20-1	TRBJ2-7	-	TGCAGTGCTAGCAGGGGACTATACGAGCAGTACTTC	CSASRGLYEQYF
-	TRBV5-1	TRBJ1-5	TRBD1	TGCGCCAGCAGCGAGGGACAGGGTCTAGGTTCTACCCAGCATTTT	CASSEGQGLGSTQHF
few	TRBV5-1	TRBJ1-1	-	TGCGCCAGCAGCTTTGGCAGGGGAGCTTTCTTT	CASSFGRGAFF
-	TRBV3-1	TRBJ2-2	TRBD1	TGTGCCAGCAGCGAGGGACAGAAGGCCGGGGAGCTGTTTTTT	CASSEGQKAGELFF
many	TRBV7-7	TRBJ2-3	TRBD2	TGTGCTAGCAGCTTGGGGGGGACTATCACAGATACGCAGTATTTT	CASSLGGTITDTQYF
-	TRBV2	TRBJ2-7	-	TGTGCCAGCAGTGCACTCAGGAGGAACGAGCAGTACTTC	CASSALRRNEQYF
few	TRBV6-5	TRBJ1-1	TRBD1	TGTGCCAGCAGTTTAAAACCGGGACAGGGGACTGAAGCTTTCTTT	CASSLKPGQGTEAFF
many	TRBV7-2	TRBJ2-5	TRBD1	TGTGCCAGCAGCTTAGTAGGGGGCCGTCGCCAAGAGACCCAGTACTTC	CASSLVGGRRQETQYF
few	TRBV20-1	TRBJ1-2	TRBD1	TGCAGTGTCCAGGACAGGGGCCACTATGGCTACACCTTC	CSVQDRGHYGYTF
-	TRBV3-1	TRBJ1-1	-	TGTGCCAGCAGCCAAGATCGGGCAGAAACTGAAGCTTTCTTT	CASSQDRAETEAFF
-	TRBV5-4	TRBJ2-1	TRBD2	TGTGCCAGCAGCTTGAGGGTGACTAGCGGGGGCGCCGGCCAAGGTAATGAGCAGTTCTTC	CASSLRVTSGGAGQGNEQFF
few	TRBV24-1	TRBJ2-3	TRBD1	TGTGCCACCAGTGACTCACAGGGGATTACAGATACGCAGTATTTT	CATSDSQGITDTQYF
-	TRBV3-1	TRBJ1-2	-	TGTGCCAGCAGCCAAGCCAGGGGCGCGGAGGGCTACACCTTC	CASSQARGAEGYTF
-	TRBV3-1	TRBJ1-3	TRBD1	TGTGCCAGCAGCATGGACAGGGGGCCTGGAAACACCATATATTTT	CASSMDRGPGNTIYF